The clone carrying this T cell receptor (beta chain) was seen more than once but under ten times. The data are from a study of cytomegalovirus exposure and HLA in healthy donors. V shed 2 bases and J shed 1 base, with 13 bases lying between them. The V gene's germline CDR1 is ENHRY and CDR2 SYGVKD. The CDR3 consists of 16 residues. Researchers ran the PCR with 60 Vbeta and 13 Jbeta primers. TCRdb keeps only in-frame clones here, not all; method: immunoSEQ multiplex PCR. This table holds approximately 180,000 clones, 10% to 15% found once. V gene TRBV10-3 combines with J gene TRBJ2-3, with a possible D match to TRBD2 (6 bases). The TCR was taken from a man aged 50-60 years in good health and CMV-seropositive. Material for sequencing was PBMCs. CDR3 coding DNA: TGTGCCATCAGTGAGAGCGGCGGGGTGGGCACAGATACGCAGTATTTT. Protein: CAISESGGVGTDTQYF.